This entry lists 10 T cell receptor beta chains sequenced from one sample in a study of identical twins. One entry per CDR3 protein, called by TCRdb with MiXCR from the 5' RACE reads. Of roughly 230,000 distinct CDR3 sequences listed, about 8% are singletons. These same records also appear under a second study, on yellow fever vaccine responses in identical twins.

Sequenced: CD8+ T cells sorted from blood. The receptors were gathered from a woman aged 18-29 years in good health.

This clonotype occurred many times. This chain links TRBV4-3 with TRBJ2-7; possibly TRBD1 for D (5 bases). This CDR3 is 15 amino acids long. V lost 5 bases and J 0 bases, leaving 14 bases between the germline ends. Germline loops: CDR1 LGHNA, CDR2 YSLEER. The CDR3 protein is CASSIHRNPSYEQYF. The CDR3 DNA reads TGCGCCAGCAGCATCCACAGGAACCCCTCCTACGAGCAGTACTTC.

About this clonotype: This may come from a read error, since a much larger clone is one base off. The V and J genes are TRBV24-1 and TRBJ2-2; perhaps D is TRBD1 or TRBD2 (5 bases each). The germline gives CDR1 KGHDR, CDR2 SFDVKD. The CDR3 runs 14 residues. The CDR3 DNA reads as TGTGCCACCAGAGATTTGGGGGTCACCGGGGAGCTGTTTTTT. Encoded protein: CATRDLGVTGELFF.

This clonotype was counted only a few times. The V gene is TRBV20-1, the J gene TRBJ2-7; D perhaps matches TRBD1 (5 bases). V was cut by 3 bases and J by 3 bases, with 12 bases left in between. The CDR3 totals 13 residues. Germline loops: CDR1 DFQATT, CDR2 SNEGSKA (reference sequence). The CDR3 reads CSARAQASYEQYF. CDR3 coding DNA: TGCAGTGCTAGGGCACAGGCTAGCTACGAGCAGTACTTC.

This clonotype was recorded at least ten times. The chain recombines TRBV6-4 with TRBJ2-2; D is unclear. This CDR3 region has 16 residues. Per germline, CDR1 MRHNA and CDR2 SNTAGT. V was trimmed by 3 bases and J by 0 bases, leaving 11 bases between them. CDR3 amino acids: CASSDGGEANTGELFF. The CDR3 bases are TGTGCCAGCAGTGATGGCGGAGAAGCGAACACCGGGGAGCTGTTTTTT.

J is TRBJ2-3 and V is TRBV2, with 7 positions matching TRBD2. V gave up 7 bases and J gave up 6 bases; unmatched junction bases: 4. The CDR3 has 12 residues. Germline V gives CDR1 SNHLY, CDR2 FYNNEI. The CDR3 region is CASTLGGDTQYF. CDR3 in DNA: TGTGCCAGCACCTTGGGGGGGGATACGCAGTATTTT.

The chain is built from TRBV24-1 and TRBJ2-1; possibly TRBD1 for D (5 bases). CDR3 size: 15 residues. The germline V and J ends were trimmed by 6 bases and 0 bases, with 11 bases remaining between them. Germline V gene lookup returns CDR1 KGHDR and CDR2 SFDVKD. The CDR3 region has the DNA TGTGCCACCAGTCTCGACAGCTACTCCTACAATGAGCAGTTCTTC. Its translation is CATSLDSYSYNEQFF.

The table lists this clonotype with a count of one. A read error may be the cause here, since a much bigger clone is one base away. The V call is TRBV4-3, the J call TRBJ2-1; 9 nucleotides align to TRBD2. Looked up from germline, CDR1 is LGHNA and CDR2 is YSLEER. The CDR3 is 15 amino acids. Losses at the gene ends were 1 base for V and 10 bases for J; bases not matched to a gene: 8. This chain's CDR3 is CASSQGTSEREEQFF. The DNA of the CDR3 is TGCGCCAGCAGCCAAGGGACTAGCGAGAGGGAGGAGCAGTTCTTC.

The sample holds many counts of this clonotype. This sequence joins TRBV12-3 or TRBV12-4 and TRBJ2-1, with no clear D. The germline V and J ends were trimmed by 4 bases and 0 bases, with 13 bases remaining between them. CDR3 size: 16 residues. In nucleotides, the CDR3 is TGTGCCAGCAGTTCGGCGACAACCTACTCCTACAATGAGCAGTTCTTC. Protein: CASSSATTYSYNEQFF.

This clonotype was detected a few times. The J gene is TRBJ2-3, the V gene TRBV5-1; 10 bases fit TRBD1. The CDR3 spans 17 residues. The germline V gene encodes CDR1 SGHRS and CDR2 YFSETQ. The J segment lost 2 bases and the V segment lost 4 bases, leaving 10 bases of the junction unmatched. CDR3 bases: TGCGCCAGCAGCCCTCTGGGACAGGGGAGGATCACAGATACGCAGTATTTT. Amino acid sequence: CASSPLGQGRITDTQYF.

This clonotype was seen ten or more times. The chain is built from TRBV5-1 and TRBJ2-6; D is ambiguous. Germline V gene lookup returns CDR1 SGHRS and CDR2 YFSETQ. Trimming pared 3 bases from V and 0 bases from J, leaving 7 bases between. CDR3 length equals 15 residues. The CDR3 spells CASSWMSSGANVLTF. The DNA of the CDR3 is TGCGCCAGCAGCTGGATGTCCTCTGGGGCCAACGTCCTGACTTTC.